Listed here are 10 T cell receptor beta chains from one sample, sequenced in a study of CD8+CD57+ T cells in acquired aplastic anemia. Sequencing was done on patients that had shown CD8+CD57+ cell expansion by flow cytometry. The use of genomic DNA as template underpinned the TCR beta VDJ and CDR3 profiling. TCRdb reanalysed the reads using MiXCR and keeps one entry per CDR3 protein. This table holds about 120,000 distinct CDR3 sequences, under 60% found once. The sequenced sample was sorted CD4+, CD8+, or CD8+CD57+ T cells (not recorded which) from PBMCs. The receptors here all came from a human donor with aplastic anemia.

The rearrangement links TRBV12-3 or TRBV12-4 to TRBJ2-6; D is unresolved. The CDR3 extends over 16 amino acids. The ends were cut back, 7 bases at V and 4 bases at J, with 17 bases in the middle. The CDR3 reads CASNPYGSRGANVLTF. The CDR3 DNA reads as TGTGCCAGCAACCCGTATGGGTCAAGGGGGGCCAACGTCCTGACTTTC.

The chain recombines TRBV20-1 with TRBJ1-2; D not certain. There are 13 residues in the CDR3. The ends were cut back, 5 bases at V and 5 bases at J, with 15 bases in the middle. Germline V gene data show CDR1 as DFQATT and CDR2 as SNEGSKA (reference sequence). CDR3 sequence: CSAPPVAGYGYTF. The CDR3 DNA is TGCAGTGCTCCCCCGGTGGCGGGTTATGGCTACACCTTC.

This clonotype was seen many times. This sequence joins TRBV27 and TRBJ2-5; D tentatively fits TRBD1 or TRBD2 (5 bases each). CDR3 length: 12 residues. Germline CDR1 is MNHEY and CDR2 is SMNVEV (reference sequence). V was pared by 5 bases and J by 5 bases, with 9 bases between. The CDR3 DNA reads as TGTGCCAGCAGTGGGGGTATCGAGACCCAGTACTTC. Its translation: CASSGGIETQYF.

This rearrangement joins TRBV20-1 to TRBJ2-1, with 10 bases identical to TRBD2. The germline V gene has CDR1 DFQATT and CDR2 SNEGSKA (reference sequence). After removal of 0 bases from V and 5 bases from J, the junction contained 13 bases not matched to a gene. The CDR3 sequence is 18 residues long. CDR3 in DNA: TGCAGTGCTAGAGAGGGCGTCTTCGGACTAGCGGTAAACAATGAGCAGTTCTTC. Protein product: CSAREGVFGLAVNNEQFF.

The rearrangement links TRBV2 to TRBJ1-1, with D possibly matching TRBD1 (6 bases). The CDR3 is made up of 15 amino acids. V lost 2 bases, J lost 2 bases, and 12 bases lay in between. Germline CDR1 SNHLY, CDR2 FYNNEI. The chain's CDR3 is CASSESPGANTEAFF. The CDR3 DNA is TGTGCCAGCAGTGAATCCCCGGGGGCCAACACTGAAGCTTTCTTT.

V is TRBV20-1 and J is TRBJ2-5, with no clear D. V gave up 0 bases and J gave up 5 bases, with 4 bases separating them. The CDR3 extends over 11 amino acids. Germline V gives CDR1 DFQATT, CDR2 SNEGSKA (reference sequence). The CDR3 DNA follows: TGCAGTGCTAGAGAGGGGGAGACCCAGTACTTC. Amino acid sequence: CSAREGETQYF.

With regard to this clonotype: An end of the junction differs from the germline gene, which may be a read error. The chain carries TRBV15 and TRBJ2-1; possible D gene TRBD2, 5 bases. Per the germline V gene, CDR1 is LNHNV and CDR2 is YYDKDF (reference sequence). CDR3 length: 14 residues. This chain's CDR3 is CATSRAVAGNQQFF. The CDR3 DNA reads TGTGCCACCAGCAGAGCGGTTGCGGGCAATCAGCAGTTCTTC. Filled out from reference TRBV15 and TRBJ2-1, the complete variable domain reads DAMVIQNPRYQVTQFGKPVTLSCSQTLNHNVMYWYQQKSSQAPKLLFHYYDKDFNNEADTPDNFQSRRPNTSFCFLDIRSPGLGDTAMYLCATSRAVAGNQQFFGPGTRLTVL.

The chain joins TRBV20-1 to TRBJ2-7, with 7 nucleotides matching TRBD1. The CDR3 runs to 14 residues. J was trimmed by 2 bases and V by 5 bases; bases with no gene match: 9. Germline V lookup: CDR1 DFQATT, CDR2 SNEGSKA (reference sequence). The CDR3 loop reads CSAHRGHPAYEQYF. The DNA of the CDR3 is TGCAGTGCTCACAGGGGCCATCCTGCCTACGAGCAGTACTTC.

This clonotype was counted only a few times. Written as DNA, the CDR3 is TGTGCCAGCACTCCCGGGCCCCACAATGAGCAGTTCTTC. Protein product: CASTPGPHNEQFF. The V call is TRBV12-3 or TRBV12-4, the J call TRBJ2-1; D call uncertain. Trimming cost V 7 bases and J 5 bases, with 12 bases left between them. The CDR3 spans 13 residues.

The chain employs TRBV19 and TRBJ1-2, with D tentatively TRBD1 (5 bases). Deletions cut 3 bases from V and 8 bases from J, with 19 bases between. Germline V CDR1 and CDR2: LNHDA, SQIVND (reference sequence). The CDR3 has 15 residues. CDR3 in DNA: TGTGCCAGTAGTATTTGGTCCGACAGTCAGGACGGCTACACCTTC. Residues: CASSIWSDSQDGYTF.